This T cell receptor beta chain stems from a study of Ad26.COV2.S vaccination and SARS-CoV-2 variants. Background on the study: Once or twice, 56 days apart, Ad26.COV2.S was delivered intramuscularly. Broader study findings: Reportedly, spike-specific CD8+ and CD4+ T cell responses achieved substantial breadth once vaccination had taken place.

Sample treatment: some 20 received Ad26.COV2.S at low or high dose, single or two shots; 5 received placebo; per-sample allocation not given. All samples were drawn on day 63, counting from the first vaccine or placebo injection. Sequencing used immunoSEQ multiplex PCR; TCRdb keeps in-frame clones, though not all of them. The repertoire holds 300,000 to 400,000 clones, with more than 75% as singletons. About this clone itself: Its antigen is currently unknown.

The starting material was peripheral blood, obtained in a trial of Ad26.COV2.S vaccine versus placebo. The sequence was collected from a person between 18 and 59 years old who received the Ad26.COV2.S COVID-19 vaccine or a placebo.

CDR3: CASSSLRGGNSYEQYF. Here the CDR3 DNA reads TGTGCCAGCAGCTCCCTAAGGGGCGGAAACTCCTACGAGCAGTACTTC. This rearrangement joins TRBV13 to TRBJ2-7, with D possibly matching TRBD1 (5 bases). The CDR3 contains 16 residues. In germline, CDR1 is PRHDT, CDR2 FYEKMQ (reference sequence). The V end lost 4 bases, the J end lost 0 bases, and 16 bases lay between the germline ends.